These T cell receptor beta chains were read from a single sample in a study of blood T cell repertoires in COVID-19. Libraries were prepared by immunoSEQ multiplex PCR; TCRdb keeps only in-frame clonotypes and omits some of them. The data show approximately 70,000 clones, approximately 84% seen once. Sequencing input: peripheral blood. The receptors derive from a woman aged 60-75 years with acute or convalescent COVID-19. Both conserved end residues are part of each CDR3. D genes are given only for firm matches. Size values are once, few and many counts, or a class for expanded clones, and some rows have none.

TRBJ2-2,-,TRBV24-1,TRBD1,TGTGCCACCAGTGATGCCGGGACAGGGAGGTGGGGGGAGCTGTTTTTT,CATSDAGTGRWGELFF
TRBJ2-1,-,TRBV14,TRBD2,TGTGCCAGCAGCCAAGATCGTAAAGCGGGGGGGTCGAAGGGCACACACAATGAGCAGTTCTTC,CASSQDRKAGGSKGTHNEQFF
TRBJ2-1,-,TRBV11-2,TRBD1,TGTGCCAGCAGCAGGGACAGGGGGTCTTTCAATGAGCAGTTCTTC,CASSRDRGSFNEQFF
TRBJ2-3,-,TRBV7-9,-,TGTGCCAGCAGCTTTGGCAGCACAGATACGCAGTATTTT,CASSFGSTDTQYF
TRBJ1-2,-,TRBV2,-,TGTGCCAGCAGTGACTGGGGGCGTAAGGACTATGGCTACACCTTC,CASSDWGRKDYGYTF
TRBJ1-1,-,TRBV30,TRBD1,TGTGCCTGGGATCTAAGCAGGGGGTCACGGAACACTGAAGCTTTCTTT,CAWDLSRGSRNTEAFF
TRBJ2-7,few,TRBV5-1,TRBD1,TGCGCCAGTAACCACGGAGGGACAGGAGTCTACGAGCAGTACTTC,CASNHGGTGVYEQYF
TRBJ2-1,-,TRBV19,-,TGTGCCAGTAGGGAACGGGGAGCCAATGAGCAGTTCTTC,CASRERGANEQFF
TRBJ1-2,-,TRBV25-1,TRBD1,TGTGCCAGCAGTGTAGGACAGGGTAATGGCTACACCTTC,CASSVGQGNGYTF
TRBJ1-5,-,TRBV19,-,TGTGCCAGTTCCCGCGGCAGGGCTCAGCCCCAGCATTTT,CASSRGRAQPQHF
TRBJ1-2,-,TRBV20-1,-,TGCAGTGCTAGTGGGCTGGCAGGTTCGGCCTATGGCTACACCTTC,CSASGLAGSAYGYTF
TRBJ2-5,-,TRBV5-5,TRBD2,TGTGCCAGCAGCTTAATGGGTGGGGGAGGGCTGAGGGAAAAAGAGACCCAGTACTTC,CASSLMGGGGLREKETQYF
TRBJ2-3,-,TRBV24-1,-,TGTGCCACCAGTGATTTCGGCGGGGGCGACACAGATACGCAGTATTTT,CATSDFGGGDTDTQYF
TRBJ2-3,-,TRBV19,TRBD2,TGTGCCAGTAACCTCCTAGCGGGGGGTGGAGATACGCAGTATTTT,CASNLLAGGGDTQYF
TRBJ1-3,-,TRBV5-4,-,TGTGCCAGCAGCGAAGACAGAGATTACTCTGGAAACACCATATATTTT,CASSEDRDYSGNTIYF
TRBJ1-1,-,TRBV5-1,-,TGCGCCAGCAGCTTCGAAGGGGGCACTGAAGCTTTCTTT,CASSFEGGTEAFF
TRBJ1-1,-,TRBV2,TRBD1,TGTGCCAGCGACAGGGCATTGGACACTGAAGCTTTCTTT,CASDRALDTEAFF
TRBJ1-1,-,TRBV19,-,TGTGCCAGTCGGGAGGGACAAATGAACACTGAAGCTTTCTTT,CASREGQMNTEAFF
TRBJ1-3,-,TRBV3-1/TRBV3-2,-,TGTGCCAGCGGTACGGGGGGCACTGGAAACACCATATATTTT,CASGTGGTGNTIYF
TRBJ2-7,few,TRBV6-5,-,TGTGCCAGCATCCAAATTCAGATGGGGACATACGAGCAGTACTTC,CASIQIQMGTYEQYF
TRBJ2-1,-,TRBV9,TRBD2,TGTGCCAGCAGCGTAGATAGCGGGGGATACAATGAGCAGTTCTTC,CASSVDSGGYNEQFF
TRBJ1-5,few,TRBV6-5,TRBD1,TGTGCCAGCAGCCACGGTAGGGGGCTTGGGCAGCCCCAGCATTTT,CASSHGRGLGQPQHF
TRBJ2-3,-,TRBV6-5,-,TGTGCCAGCAACCCGGACAGCGTGGCCACAGATACGCAGTATTTT,CASNPDSVATDTQYF
TRBJ1-4,few,TRBV6-6,-,TGTGCCATCAGCACCGGGGGGGCGGGTGAAAAACTGTTTTTT,CAISTGGAGEKLFF
TRBJ1-2,-,TRBV25-1,TRBD1,TGTGCCAGCAGTACCGACCTGGGGACAGGATTCTTC,CASSTDLGTGFF